This entry lists 5 T cell receptor beta chains sequenced from one sample in a study of control samples from healthy donors and cancer patients. TCRdb keeps only in-frame clones here, not all; method: immunoSEQ multiplex PCR. Of roughly 45,000 clones in the sample, 86% were seen once. The sample taken for sequencing was PBMCs. All receptors derive from a woman in her forties or fifties with lung cancer.

The V call is TRBV7-2, the J call TRBJ2-1; TRBD1 aligns across 7 bases. Looked up from germline, CDR1 is SGHTA and CDR2 is FQGNSA. V shed 1 base, J shed 3 bases, and the junction held 3 bases outside the gene matches. The CDR3 is 15 amino acids. CDR3 protein: CASSLGQGGYNEQFF. DNA for the CDR3: TGTGCCAGCAGCTTAGGACAGGGTGGCTACAATGAGCAGTTCTTC.

The chain carries TRBV9 and TRBJ1-2; 7 bases are shared with TRBD1. Germline assignment: CDR1 SGDLS and CDR2 YYNGEE. CDR3 length: 12 residues. Trimming cost V 0 bases and J 12 bases; bases outside gene matches: 5. This chain's CDR3 is CASSVAGGGHTF. CDR3 coding DNA: TGTGCCAGCAGCGTAGCAGGGGGGGGGCACACCTTC.

This clone came up a few times. The chain employs TRBV30 and TRBJ2-1; 11 bases match TRBD2. CDR1 and CDR2 from the germline V gene are GTSNPN and SVGIG (reference sequence). With 3 bases clipped from V and 8 bases from J, the junction kept 6 bases outside the gene matches. There are 14 residues in the CDR3. The CDR3: CAWSLAGGDDEQFF. The DNA for the CDR3 is TGTGCCTGGAGCCTAGCGGGGGGCGACGATGAGCAGTTCTTC.

This rearrangement joins TRBV5-1 to TRBJ1-2; 8 nucleotides align to TRBD1. The CDR3 contains 15 residues. CDR1 is SGHRS, CDR2 YFSETQ, per germline. Trimming removed 4 bases from V and 8 bases from J; junction bases left unmatched: 13. This chain's CDR3 is CASSQGTGPRWGYTF. For the CDR3, the DNA is TGCGCCAGCAGCCAAGGGACAGGACCTAGGTGGGGCTACACCTTC.

This clone was counted once. CDR3 loop: CASKGVRNEQFF. The CDR3 coding sequence is TGTGCCAGCAAGGGGGTACGGAATGAGCAGTTCTTC. This chain uses TRBV3-1 (or the pseudogene TRBV3-2) with TRBJ2-1, with D possibly being TRBD1 (6 bases). Germline CDR1 reads LGHDT; CDR2 reads YNNKEL (reference sequence). The CDR3 is made up of 12 amino acids. The V gene lost 7 bases and the J gene lost 7 bases, with 11 bases spanning the gap.